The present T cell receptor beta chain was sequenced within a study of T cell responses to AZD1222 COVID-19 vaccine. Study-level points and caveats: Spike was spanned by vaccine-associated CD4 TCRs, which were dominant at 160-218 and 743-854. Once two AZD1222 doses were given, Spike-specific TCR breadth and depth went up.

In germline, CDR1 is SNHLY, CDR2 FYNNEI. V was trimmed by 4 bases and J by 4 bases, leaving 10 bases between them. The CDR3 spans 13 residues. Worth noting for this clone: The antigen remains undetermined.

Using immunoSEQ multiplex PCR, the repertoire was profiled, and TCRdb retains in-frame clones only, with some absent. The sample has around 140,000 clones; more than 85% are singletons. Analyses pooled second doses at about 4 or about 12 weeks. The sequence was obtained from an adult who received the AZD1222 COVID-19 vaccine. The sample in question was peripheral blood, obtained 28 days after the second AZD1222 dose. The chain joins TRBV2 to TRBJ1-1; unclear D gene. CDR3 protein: CASSVQEGTEAFF. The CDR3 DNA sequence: TGTGCCAGCAGTGTTCAAGAGGGCACTGAAGCTTTCTTT.